These 18 T cell receptor beta chains share one sample of origin, sequenced in a study of blood T cell repertoires in COVID-19. The data were produced by immunoSEQ multiplex PCR, yet TCRdb's version contains in-frame clones alone and is incomplete. In the table there are about 270,000 clones, around 89% of which are singletons. Sequenced: peripheral blood. The receptors were gathered from a man aged 55 to 70 who had recovered from COVID-19.

The CDR3 region has the DNA TGTGCCAGCAGCGAAGGACAGGGGTATTCACCCCTCCACTTT. Its translation is CASSEGQGYSPLHF. The chain has TRBV9 and TRBJ1-6; 9 positions agree with TRBD1. V trimming: 3 bases; J trimming: 8 bases; junction bases outside the gene matches: 3. The CDR3 is 14 amino acids. CDR1 and CDR2 from the germline V gene are SGDLS and YYNGEE.

This clone was seen only once. The genes are TRBV19 and TRBJ1-1; D may be TRBD1 (5 bases). V was clipped by 7 bases and J by 0 bases, with 12 bases between them. The CDR3 contains 14 residues. Germline CDR1 is LNHDA and CDR2 is SQIVND (reference sequence). In DNA, the CDR3 is TGTGCCAGTACTGGGGGGACGGTGAACACTGAAGCTTTCTTT. Translating it yields CASTGGTVNTEAFF.

This clone was found once. The CDR3 loop reads CASQLLPGSNTEAFF. CDR3 nucleotide sequence: TGTGCCAGCCAGCTACTACCGGGGTCGAACACTGAAGCTTTCTTT. The rearrangement links TRBV6-4 to TRBJ1-1; D remains ambiguous. V lost 8 bases and J lost 1, with 17 bases in between. The CDR3 sequence is 15 residues long. Germline assignment: CDR1 MRHNA and CDR2 SNTAGT.

The chain is built from TRBV3-1 (or the pseudogene TRBV3-2) and TRBJ2-5, with 12 bases lining up with TRBD2. CDR1 is LGHDT, CDR2 YNNKEL, per germline (reference sequence). V lost 1 base, J lost 5 bases, and 5 bases stayed unmatched. The CDR3 runs 16 residues. The CDR3 here is CASSQGLAGDSETQYF. The CDR3 nucleotides are TGTGCCAGCAGCCAAGGACTAGCGGGGGACTCTGAGACCCAGTACTTC.

The chain combines TRBV2 with TRBJ2-5; D possibly corresponds to TRBD2 (5 bases). The CDR3 runs to 13 residues. Per germline, CDR1 SNHLY and CDR2 FYNNEI. V was cut by 4 bases and J by 5 bases, with 11 bases left in between. This CDR3 is CASSVTRLETQYF. In DNA, the CDR3 is TGTGCCAGCAGTGTTACTAGATTGGAGACCCAGTACTTC. Full variable domain (remainder filled in from reference TRBV2 and TRBJ2-5): EPEVTQTPSHQVTQMGQEVILRCVPISNHLYFYWYRQILGQKVEFLVSFYNNEISEKSEIFDDQFSVERPDGSNFTLKIRSTKLEDSAMYFCASSVTRLETQYFGPGTRLLVL.

This chain links TRBV4-1 with TRBJ2-3; 11 bases are shared with TRBD2. The CDR3 sequence is 16 residues long. CDR1 and CDR2 (germline): MGHRA, YSYEKL. J was trimmed by 4 bases and V by 2 bases; bases with no gene match: 5. CDR3 residues: CASSQIAGGTPDTQYF. In DNA, the CDR3 is TGCGCCAGCAGCCAAATAGCGGGGGGGACTCCAGATACGCAGTATTTT.

The chain combines TRBV13 with TRBJ2-7, with D tentatively TRBD2 (6 bases). From germline, CDR1 is PRHDT and CDR2 FYEKMQ (reference sequence). V gave up 5 bases and J gave up 3 bases, with 14 bases separating them. The CDR3 covers 14 residues. CDR3 nucleotides: TGTGCCAGCAGCCCCCGGCGGGGCCACTACGAGCAGTACTTC. Its protein is CASSPRRGHYEQYF.

This chain connects TRBV6-5 to TRBJ2-3; TRBD1 matches at 8 bases. The CDR3 has 14 amino acids. The germline V gene encodes CDR1 MNHEY and CDR2 SVGAGI. The V and J ends lost 2 bases and 4 bases, in that order; junction bases with no gene match: 2. DNA of the CDR3: TGTGCCAGCAGTTACGGACAGGGCCCAGATACGCAGTATTTT. It yields the protein CASSYGQGPDTQYF.

The V call is TRBV5-6, the J call TRBJ1-1, with TRBD1 as a possible D gene (6 bases). Trimming cost V 0 bases and J 3 bases, with 9 bases left between them. This CDR3 spans 14 amino acids. The germline V gene has CDR1 SGHDT and CDR2 YYEEEE. CDR3 nucleotide sequence: TGTGCCAGCAGCTTGGGGGGGCCGCACACTGAAGCTTTCTTT. Translating gives CASSLGGPHTEAFF.

This clone was observed once. The V and J genes are TRBV7-7 and TRBJ1-4; unclear D gene. This CDR3 is built from 15 residues. Germline V lookup: CDR1 SSHAT, CDR2 FNYEAQ (reference sequence). The ends were cut back, 1 base at V and 4 bases at J, with 10 bases in the middle. CDR3 loop: CASSLGGSFNEKLFF. The DNA for the CDR3 is TGTGCCAGCAGCTTAGGCGGGAGTTTTAATGAAAAACTGTTTTTT.

The rearrangement uses TRBV2 and TRBJ1-2, with D possibly TRBD1 on 5 matching bases. Germline assignment: CDR1 SNHLY and CDR2 FYNNEI. CDR3 size: 14 residues. Trimming took 6 bases from V and 3 from J, leaving 14 bases between them. CDR3 coding DNA: TGTGCCAGCAGAGCCTTGGGGGGGGACTATGGCTACACCTTC. Residues: CASRALGGDYGYTF.

The chain carries TRBV18 and TRBJ2-3, with 8 nucleotides matching TRBD1. The CDR3 length is 15 residues. V lost 6 bases to trimming and J lost 0 bases; unmatched junction nucleotides: 5. CDR1 and CDR2 from the germline V gene are KGHSH and LQKENI. The CDR3 DNA is TGTGCCAGCTCTCTACGACAGGGGAGCACAGATACGCAGTATTTT. It is translated as CASSLRQGSTDTQYF.

This clone appeared once. V gene TRBV27 combines with J gene TRBJ1-5; 10 bases map to TRBD1. Unmatched junction bases numbered 10, after V lost 5 bases and J lost 6 bases. From germline, CDR1 is MNHEY and CDR2 SMNVEV (reference sequence). The CDR3 totals 16 residues. CDR3 protein: CASSGGDRGGGQPQHF. The CDR3 DNA reads TGTGCCAGCAGTGGTGGGGACAGGGGAGGCGGTCAGCCCCAGCATTTT.

The chain couples TRBV10-3 to TRBJ2-3; TRBD2 matches at 9 bases. The trim removed 3 bases at V and 1 base at J, leaving 2 bases unmatched. Germline CDR1 ENHRY, CDR2 SYGVKD. The CDR3 has 15 amino acids. This CDR3 reads CAISDTSGRTDTQYF. Written as DNA, the CDR3 is TGTGCCATCAGTGATACTAGCGGGCGCACAGATACGCAGTATTTT.

This chain connects TRBV7-2 to TRBJ2-3; 12 bases are a match to TRBD2. J lost 5 bases, V lost 1 base, and 10 bases had no gene match. From germline, CDR1 is SGHTA and CDR2 FQGNSA. The CDR3 extends over 18 amino acids. As DNA, the CDR3 is TGTGCCAGCAGCTTAGTTAGTGCTAGCGGGGGGGCGGGAGATACGCAGTATTTT. This codes for CASSLVSASGGAGDTQYF. Based on the CDR3 plus reference TRBV7-2 and TRBJ2-3, the full variable domain is GAGVSQSPSNKVTEKGKDVELRCDPISGHTALYWYRQSLGQGLEFLIYFQGNSAPDKSGLPSDRFSAERTGGSVSTLTIQRTQQEDSAVYLCASSLVSASGGAGDTQYFGPGTRLTVL.

The genes are TRBV19 and TRBJ2-3, with 9 nucleotides matching TRBD1. The CDR3 extends over 18 amino acids. The V segment lost 5 bases and the J segment 1 base; nucleotides outside the gene matches: 13. Germline CDR1 and CDR2: LNHDA and SQIVND (reference sequence). The CDR3 DNA is TGTGCCAGTAGTTCCTTCACCCTGGGACAGGGACGCACAGATACGCAGTATTTT. Amino acid sequence: CASSSFTLGQGRTDTQYF.

V usage is TRBV7-9 and J usage is TRBJ1-2; D unresolved. Germline V gives CDR1 SEHNR, CDR2 FQNEAQ (reference sequence). The germline V and J ends were trimmed by 5 bases and 5 bases, with 15 bases remaining between them. This CDR3 has 14 amino acids. The CDR3 DNA is TGTGCCAGCAGCCCGGGTCCACCGCCGTATGGCTACACCTTC. This gives the protein CASSPGPPPYGYTF.

This chain joins TRBV9 and TRBJ1-5, with 7 bases fitting TRBD1. This CDR3 has 15 amino acids. Germline CDR1 and CDR2: SGDLS and YYNGEE. The J segment lost 4 bases and the V segment lost 0 bases, leaving 4 bases of the junction unmatched. Here the CDR3 DNA reads TGTGCCAGCAGCGTAGACCCAGGGGGAAATCAGCCCCAGCATTTT. Translation gives CASSVDPGGNQPQHF.